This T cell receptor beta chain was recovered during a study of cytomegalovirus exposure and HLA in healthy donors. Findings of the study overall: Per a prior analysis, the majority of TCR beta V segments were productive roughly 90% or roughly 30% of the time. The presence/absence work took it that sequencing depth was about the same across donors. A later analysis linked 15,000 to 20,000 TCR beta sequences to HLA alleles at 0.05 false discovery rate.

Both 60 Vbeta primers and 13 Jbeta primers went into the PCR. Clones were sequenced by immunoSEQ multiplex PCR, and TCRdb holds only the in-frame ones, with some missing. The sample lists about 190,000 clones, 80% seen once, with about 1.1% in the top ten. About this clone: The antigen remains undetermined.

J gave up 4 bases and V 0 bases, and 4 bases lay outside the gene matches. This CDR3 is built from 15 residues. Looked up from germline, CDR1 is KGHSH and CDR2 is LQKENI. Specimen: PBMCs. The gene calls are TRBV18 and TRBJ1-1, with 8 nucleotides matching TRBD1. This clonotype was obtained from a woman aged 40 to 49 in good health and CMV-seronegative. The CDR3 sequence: CASSPPQGASTEAFF. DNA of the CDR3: TGTGCCAGCTCACCACCTCAGGGGGCGAGCACTGAAGCTTTCTTT.